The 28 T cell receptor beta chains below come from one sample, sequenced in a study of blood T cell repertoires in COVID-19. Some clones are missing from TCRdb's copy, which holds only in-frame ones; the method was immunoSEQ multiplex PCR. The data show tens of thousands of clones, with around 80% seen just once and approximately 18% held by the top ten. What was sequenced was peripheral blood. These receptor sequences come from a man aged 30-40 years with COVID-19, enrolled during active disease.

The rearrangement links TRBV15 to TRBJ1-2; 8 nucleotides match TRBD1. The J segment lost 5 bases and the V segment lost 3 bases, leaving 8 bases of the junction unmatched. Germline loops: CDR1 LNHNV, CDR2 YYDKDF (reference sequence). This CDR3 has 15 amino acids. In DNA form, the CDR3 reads TGTGCCACCAGCAGTTACCAGACAGGGGTGTATGGCTACACCTTC. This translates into CATSSYQTGVYGYTF. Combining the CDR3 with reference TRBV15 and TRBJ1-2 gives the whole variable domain DAMVIQNPRYQVTQFGKPVTLSCSQTLNHNVMYWYQQKSSQAPKLLFHYYDKDFNNEADTPDNFQSRRPNTSFCFLDIRSPGLGDTAMYLCATSSYQTGVYGYTFGSGTRLTVV.

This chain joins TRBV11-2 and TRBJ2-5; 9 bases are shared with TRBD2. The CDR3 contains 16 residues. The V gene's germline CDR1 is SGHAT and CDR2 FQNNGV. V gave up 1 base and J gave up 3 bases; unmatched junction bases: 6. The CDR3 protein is CASSLGGSGGEETQYF. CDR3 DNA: TGTGCCAGCAGCTTAGGTGGTAGCGGGGGAGAAGAGACCCAGTACTTC. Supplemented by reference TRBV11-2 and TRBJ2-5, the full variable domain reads EAGVAQSPRYKIIEKRQSVAFWCNPISGHATLYWYQQILGQGPKLLIQFQNNGVVDDSQLPKDRFSAERLKGVDSTLKIQPAKLEDSAVYLCASSLGGSGGEETQYFGPGTRLLVL.

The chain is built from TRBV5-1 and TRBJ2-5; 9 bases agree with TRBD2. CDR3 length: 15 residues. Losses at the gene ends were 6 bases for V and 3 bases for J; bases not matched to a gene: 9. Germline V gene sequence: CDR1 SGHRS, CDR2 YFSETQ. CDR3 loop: CASITGAGGEETQYF. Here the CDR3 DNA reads TGCGCCAGCATCACGGGGGCGGGAGGGGAAGAGACCCAGTACTTC.

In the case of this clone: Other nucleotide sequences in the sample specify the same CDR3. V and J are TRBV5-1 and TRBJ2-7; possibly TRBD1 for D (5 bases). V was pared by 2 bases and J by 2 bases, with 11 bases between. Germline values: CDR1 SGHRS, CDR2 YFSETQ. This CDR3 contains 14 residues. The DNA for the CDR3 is TGCGCCAGCAGCTTCGACAGTCGCACCTACGAGCAGTACTTC. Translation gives CASSFDSRTYEQYF.

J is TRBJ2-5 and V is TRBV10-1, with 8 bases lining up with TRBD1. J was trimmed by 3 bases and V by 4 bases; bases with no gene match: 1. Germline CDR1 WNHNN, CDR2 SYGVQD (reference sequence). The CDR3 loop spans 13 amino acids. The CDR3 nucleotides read TGCGCCAGCAGTGGGACAGGGAAAGAGACCCAGTACTTC. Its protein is CASSGTGKETQYF.

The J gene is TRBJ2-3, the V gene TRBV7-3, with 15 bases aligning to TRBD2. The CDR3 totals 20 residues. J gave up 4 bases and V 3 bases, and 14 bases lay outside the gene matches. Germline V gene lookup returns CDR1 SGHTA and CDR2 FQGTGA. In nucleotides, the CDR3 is TGTGCCAGCAGCTTGTCTAATTCAGGGACTAGCGGGAGGTCCCCAGATACGCAGTATTTT. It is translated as CASSLSNSGTSGRSPDTQYF.

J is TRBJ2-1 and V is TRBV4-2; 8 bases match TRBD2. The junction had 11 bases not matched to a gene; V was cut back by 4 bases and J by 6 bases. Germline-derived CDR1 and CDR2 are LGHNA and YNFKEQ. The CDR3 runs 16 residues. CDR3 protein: CASSPSTSVSPNEQFF. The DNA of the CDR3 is TGTGCCAGCAGCCCGTCGACTAGCGTGAGCCCCAATGAGCAGTTCTTC.

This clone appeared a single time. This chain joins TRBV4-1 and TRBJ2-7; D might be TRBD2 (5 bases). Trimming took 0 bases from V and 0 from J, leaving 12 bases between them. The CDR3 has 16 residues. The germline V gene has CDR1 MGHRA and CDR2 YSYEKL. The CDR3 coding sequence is TGCGCCAGCAGCCAAGATCGAGGGAGATACTCCTACGAGCAGTACTTC. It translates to CASSQDRGRYSYEQYF.

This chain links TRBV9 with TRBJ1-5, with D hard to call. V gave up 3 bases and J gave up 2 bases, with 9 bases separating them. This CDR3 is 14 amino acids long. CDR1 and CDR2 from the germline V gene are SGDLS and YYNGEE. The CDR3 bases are TGTGCCAGCAGCGACGAGGGTGGCAATCAGCCCCAGCATTTT. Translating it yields CASSDEGGNQPQHF.

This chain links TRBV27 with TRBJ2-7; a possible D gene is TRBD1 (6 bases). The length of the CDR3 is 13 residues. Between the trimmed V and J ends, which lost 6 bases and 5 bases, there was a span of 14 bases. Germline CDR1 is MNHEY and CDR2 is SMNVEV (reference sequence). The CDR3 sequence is CASRFLQGNEQYF. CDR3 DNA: TGTGCCAGCAGATTTCTACAGGGAAACGAGCAGTACTTC.

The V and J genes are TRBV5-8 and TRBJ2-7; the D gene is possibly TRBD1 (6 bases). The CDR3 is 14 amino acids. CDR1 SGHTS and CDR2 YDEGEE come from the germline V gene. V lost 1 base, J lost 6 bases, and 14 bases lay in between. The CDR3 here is CASSLSRGWGEQYF. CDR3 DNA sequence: TGTGCCAGCAGCTTGTCCAGGGGATGGGGCGAGCAGTACTTC.

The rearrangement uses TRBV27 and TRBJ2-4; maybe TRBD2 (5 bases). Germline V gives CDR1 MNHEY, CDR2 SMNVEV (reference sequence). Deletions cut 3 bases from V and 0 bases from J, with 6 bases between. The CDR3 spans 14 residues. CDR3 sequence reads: CASSLDSAKNIQYF. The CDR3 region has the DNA TGTGCCAGCAGTTTGGACTCAGCCAAAAACATTCAGTACTTC.

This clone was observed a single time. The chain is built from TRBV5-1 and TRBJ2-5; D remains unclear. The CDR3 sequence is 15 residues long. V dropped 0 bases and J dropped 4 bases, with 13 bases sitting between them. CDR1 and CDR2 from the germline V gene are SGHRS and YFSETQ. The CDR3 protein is CASSLAQRTGETQYF. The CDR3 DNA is TGCGCCAGCAGCTTGGCCCAAAGAACGGGAGAGACCCAGTACTTC.

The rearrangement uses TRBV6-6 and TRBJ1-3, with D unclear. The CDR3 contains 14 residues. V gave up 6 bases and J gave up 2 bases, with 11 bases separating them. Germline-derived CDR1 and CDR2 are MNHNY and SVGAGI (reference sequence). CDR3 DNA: TGTGCCAGCAGACCACCGGGAACTGGAAACACCATATATTTT. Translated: CASRPPGTGNTIYF.

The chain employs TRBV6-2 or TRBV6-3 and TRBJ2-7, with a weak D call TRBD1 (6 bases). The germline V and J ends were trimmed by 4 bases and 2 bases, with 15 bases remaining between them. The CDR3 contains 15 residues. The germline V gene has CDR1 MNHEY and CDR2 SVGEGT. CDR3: CASSSIGTTTYEQYF. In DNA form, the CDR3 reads TGTGCCAGCAGTTCCATAGGGACAACTACCTACGAGCAGTACTTC.

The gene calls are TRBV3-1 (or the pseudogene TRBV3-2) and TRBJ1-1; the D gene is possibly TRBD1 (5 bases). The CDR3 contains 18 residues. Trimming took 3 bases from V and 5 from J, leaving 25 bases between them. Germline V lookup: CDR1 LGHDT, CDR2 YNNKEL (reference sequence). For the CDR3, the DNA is TGTGCCAGCAGCCATCAGCTAGAAGCAGGGATCGAAGGGACTGAAGCTTTCTTT. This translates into CASSHQLEAGIEGTEAFF.

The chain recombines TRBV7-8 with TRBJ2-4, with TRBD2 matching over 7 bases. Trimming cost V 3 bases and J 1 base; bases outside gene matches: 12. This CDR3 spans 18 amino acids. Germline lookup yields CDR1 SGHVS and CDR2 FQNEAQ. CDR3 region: CASSFSGRGLAAKNIQYF. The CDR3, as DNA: TGTGCCAGCAGCTTCTCAGGGAGGGGACTTGCTGCCAAAAACATTCAGTACTTC.

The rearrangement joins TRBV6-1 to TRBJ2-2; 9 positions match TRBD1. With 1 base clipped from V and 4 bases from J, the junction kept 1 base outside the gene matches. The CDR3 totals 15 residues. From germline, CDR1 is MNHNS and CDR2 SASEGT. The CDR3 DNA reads TGTGCCAGCAGTGAAGAGACAGGGGGCACCGGGGAGCTGTTTTTT. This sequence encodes CASSEETGGTGELFF.

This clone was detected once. CDR3 bases: TGTGCCTGGAGTGGAACGTGGGGGACTAGCGGGGGTAATGAGCAGTTCTTC. Its protein is CAWSGTWGTSGGNEQFF. The chain combines TRBV30 with TRBJ2-1; 14 nucleotides match TRBD2. The CDR3 extends over 17 amino acids. V was clipped by 1 base and J by 7 bases; unmatched bases: 9. Germline CDR1 reads GTSNPN; CDR2 reads SVGIG (reference sequence). Looking up the rest from reference TRBV30 and TRBJ2-1 gives the full variable domain: SQTIHQWPATLVQPVGSPLSLECTVEGTSNPNLYWYRQAAGRGLQLLFYSVGIGQISSEVPQNLSASRPQDRQFILSSKKLLLSDSGFYLCAWSGTWGTSGGNEQFFGPGTRLTVL.

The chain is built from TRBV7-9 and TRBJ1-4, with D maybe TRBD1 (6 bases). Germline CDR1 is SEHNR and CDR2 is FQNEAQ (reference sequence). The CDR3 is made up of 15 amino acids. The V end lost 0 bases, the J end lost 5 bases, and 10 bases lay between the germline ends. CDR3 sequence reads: CASSLAGQGNEKLFF. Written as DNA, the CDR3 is TGTGCCAGCAGCTTAGCGGGGCAGGGGAATGAAAAACTGTTTTTT. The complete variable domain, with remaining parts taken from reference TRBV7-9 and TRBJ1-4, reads DTGVSQNPRHKITKRGQNVTFRCDPISEHNRLYWYRQTLGQGPEFLTYFQNEAQLEKSRLLSDRFSAERPKGSFSTLEIQRTEQGDSAMYLCASSLAGQGNEKLFFGSGTQLSVL.

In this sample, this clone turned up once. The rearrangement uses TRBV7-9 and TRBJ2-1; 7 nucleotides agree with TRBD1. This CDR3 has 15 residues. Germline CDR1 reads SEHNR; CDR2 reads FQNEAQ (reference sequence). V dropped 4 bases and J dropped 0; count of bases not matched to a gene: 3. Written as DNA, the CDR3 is TGTGCCAGCAGCTCCAGGGGGAGCTCCTACAATGAGCAGTTCTTC. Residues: CASSSRGSSYNEQFF.

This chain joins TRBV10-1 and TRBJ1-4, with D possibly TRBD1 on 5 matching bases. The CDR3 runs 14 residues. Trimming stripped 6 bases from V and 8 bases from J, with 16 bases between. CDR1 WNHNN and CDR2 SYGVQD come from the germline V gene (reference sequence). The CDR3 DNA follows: TGCGCCAGCAGAGGGGCTAAGCACGGGGAAAAACTGTTTTTT. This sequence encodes CASRGAKHGEKLFF.

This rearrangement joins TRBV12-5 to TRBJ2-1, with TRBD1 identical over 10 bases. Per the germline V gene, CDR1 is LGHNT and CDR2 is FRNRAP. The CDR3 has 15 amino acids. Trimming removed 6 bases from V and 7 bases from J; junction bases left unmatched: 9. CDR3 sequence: CASGAGTGVWNEQFF. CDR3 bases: TGTGCTAGTGGGGCCGGGACAGGGGTGTGGAATGAGCAGTTCTTC.

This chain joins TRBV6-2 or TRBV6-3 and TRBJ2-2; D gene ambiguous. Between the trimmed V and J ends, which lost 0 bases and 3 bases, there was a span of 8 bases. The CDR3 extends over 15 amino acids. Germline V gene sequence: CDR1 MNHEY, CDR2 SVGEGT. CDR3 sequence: CASSYSTYYTGELFF. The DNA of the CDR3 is TGTGCCAGCAGTTACTCGACTTACTACACCGGGGAGCTGTTTTTT.

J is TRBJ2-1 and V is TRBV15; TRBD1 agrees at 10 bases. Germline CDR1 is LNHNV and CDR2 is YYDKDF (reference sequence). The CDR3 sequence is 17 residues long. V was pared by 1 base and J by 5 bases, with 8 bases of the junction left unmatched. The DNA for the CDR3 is TGTGCCACCAGCAGAGGGGACAGGGGAACGAGGCACAATGAGCAGTTCTTC. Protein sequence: CATSRGDRGTRHNEQFF.

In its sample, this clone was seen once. DNA of the CDR3: TGTGCCAGCAGCTTAGCCCTAGAATACAATGAGCAGTTCTTC. It is translated as CASSLALEYNEQFF. The chain recombines TRBV7-9 with TRBJ2-1; D remains ambiguous. V shed 0 bases and J shed 4 bases, with 7 bases lying between them. The CDR3 is 14 residues long. Germline V gives CDR1 SEHNR, CDR2 FQNEAQ (reference sequence).

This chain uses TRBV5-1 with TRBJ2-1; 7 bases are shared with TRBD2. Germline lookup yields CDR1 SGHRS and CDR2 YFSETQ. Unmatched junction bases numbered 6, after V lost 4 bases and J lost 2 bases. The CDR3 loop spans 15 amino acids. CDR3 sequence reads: CASSPTSDPYNEQFF. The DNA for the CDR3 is TGCGCCAGCAGCCCCACTAGCGATCCCTACAATGAGCAGTTCTTC.

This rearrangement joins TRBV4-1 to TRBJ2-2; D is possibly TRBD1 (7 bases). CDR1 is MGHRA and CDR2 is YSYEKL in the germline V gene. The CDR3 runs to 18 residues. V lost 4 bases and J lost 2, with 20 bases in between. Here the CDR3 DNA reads TGCGCCAGCAGCCTCAGGGGGGTGGGCCAACTAAACACCGGGGAGCTGTTTTTT. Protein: CASSLRGVGQLNTGELFF.